This TCR beta chain was profiled in a study of T cell repertoires in cytomegalovirus infection. Across the whole study: Public signatures in TCR beta pointed to CMV infection and matching HLA type. Broader study findings: Based on cumulative public TCR beta family frequency, carriers of CMV plus the relevant HLA were identified.

TCRdb redid the calling of the reads with MiXCR, one entry per CDR3 protein. The sample includes 450,000 to 550,000 distinct CDR3 sequences, more than 15% of them seen just once. Ten or more counts support this clonotype. Its specificity is unknown. After removal of 4 bases from V and 3 bases from J, the junction contained 10 bases not matched to a gene. Germline CDR1 is SGHAT and CDR2 is FQDESV (reference sequence). CDR3 size: 17 residues. The sequence derives from a human donor in good health (CMV status not recorded). Some clones in this sample may be carry-over from other donors' samples. This rearrangement joins TRBV11-1 to TRBJ2-3; 10 bases match TRBD2. Sequencing was carried out using CD8+ T cells from PBMCs. The CDR3 loop is CASSSAGGPFNTDTQYF. For the CDR3, the DNA is TGTGCCAGCAGCTCAGCGGGAGGGCCGTTTAATACAGATACGCAGTATTTT.